What follows are 19 T cell receptor beta chains derived from one specimen sequenced in a study of blood T cell repertoires in COVID-19. Repertoires were generated with immunoSEQ multiplex PCR, while TCRdb's copy carries only in-frame clones and drops some. The sample includes about 250,000 clones, 84% of them seen just once. The sample consisted of peripheral blood. Receptors were obtained from a man in his fifties with acute or convalescent COVID-19.

The gene calls are TRBV27 and TRBJ1-5; D not resolved. The CDR3 extends over 14 amino acids. Trimming cost V 4 bases and J 6 bases, with 13 bases left between them. CDR1 MNHEY and CDR2 SMNVEV come from the germline V gene (reference sequence). The DNA of the CDR3 is TGTGCCAGCAGTTCCGGAAGACTCAGTCAGCCCCAGCATTTT. Translating it yields CASSSGRLSQPQHF.

Concerning this clone itself: Germline and junction disagree at one end, which may indicate a read error. This sequence joins TRBV15 and TRBJ1-2; D is unclear. The germline V gene has CDR1 LNHNV and CDR2 YYDKDF (reference sequence). The CDR3 has 13 amino acids. As DNA, the CDR3 is TGTGCCACCAGCCGAGATAATAACTATGGCTACACCTTC. Protein: CATSRDNNYGYTF.

J is TRBJ1-4 and V is TRBV11-3; weak D call: TRBD1 (6 bases). Between the trimmed V and J ends, which lost 5 bases and 7 bases, there was a span of 17 bases. The CDR3 is made up of 15 amino acids. CDR1 is SGHNT, CDR2 YENEEA, per germline. The CDR3 sequence is CASSPLGGQTEKLFF. The CDR3 region has the DNA TGTGCCAGCAGCCCGCTGGGGGGGCAGACTGAAAAACTGTTTTTT.

CDR3 nucleotides: TGTGCCAGCAGGAGGAATCTAACTAATGAAAAACTGTTTTTT. Its translation is CASRRNLTNEKLFF. The chain couples TRBV2 to TRBJ1-4; D not certain. V lost 6 bases and J lost 1, with 9 bases in between. This CDR3 has 14 amino acids. Germline assignment: CDR1 SNHLY and CDR2 FYNNEI.

The rearrangement links TRBV4-1 to TRBJ2-1, with D perhaps matching TRBD1 (5 bases). The germline CDR1 and CDR2 sequences are MGHRA and YSYEKL. There are 16 residues in the CDR3. Trimming left V 4 bases short and J 6 bases short, with 19 bases between. CDR3 region: CASSPRPPGSFNEQFF. The CDR3 DNA is TGCGCCAGCAGCCCCCGCCCCCCAGGGTCGTTCAATGAGCAGTTCTTC.

The chain combines TRBV7-9 with TRBJ2-7; D might be TRBD1 (5 bases). Germline values: CDR1 SEHNR, CDR2 FQNEAQ (reference sequence). CDR3 length: 14 amino acids. V was trimmed by 4 bases and J by 4 bases, leaving 14 bases between them. CDR3 residues: CASSWGSNSYEQYF. CDR3 DNA sequence: TGTGCCAGCAGCTGGGGCAGCAATTCTTACGAGCAGTACTTC.

This sequence joins TRBV7-4 and TRBJ1-4, with D tentatively TRBD1 (5 bases). V was cut by 5 bases and J by 5 bases, with 24 bases left in between. Germline V gene lookup returns CDR1 SGHVT and CDR2 SQSDAQ. The CDR3 length is 18 residues. The CDR3 DNA sequence: TGTGCCAGCAGCCCGCGGCAGGGCCCCAAATCCATCAATGAAAAACTGTTTTTT. Residues: CASSPRQGPKSINEKLFF. Using reference TRBV7-4 and TRBJ1-4 for the parts outside the CDR3, the full variable domain is GAGVSQSPRYKVAKRGRDVALRCDSISGHVTLYWYRQTLGQGSEVLTYSQSDAQRDKSGRPSGRFSAERPERSVSTLKIQRTEQGDSAVYLCASSPRQGPKSINEKLFFGSGTQLSVL.

The chain carries TRBV10-2 and TRBJ2-7, with D tentatively TRBD2 (7 bases). CDR1 and CDR2 (germline): WSHSY, SAAADI. The CDR3 runs to 20 residues. Trimming removed 0 bases at V and 2 bases at J, with 26 bases between. This CDR3 is CASSESTPVLKGGGTYEQYF. In nucleotides, the CDR3 is TGCGCCAGCAGTGAGTCGACACCAGTCCTAAAGGGCGGGGGCACCTACGAGCAGTACTTC.

This clone was seen only once. CDR3 DNA sequence: TGTGCCAGCAGCGACGGACAGGGCGTCAAAAACATTCAGTACTTC. Its protein is CASSDGQGVKNIQYF. The chain has TRBV7-2 and TRBJ2-4; 8 bases map to TRBD1. The ends lost 5 bases at V and 3 bases at J; junction bases unmatched: 6. CDR3 length equals 15 residues. Looked up from germline, CDR1 is SGHTA and CDR2 is FQGNSA.

This rearrangement joins TRBV28 to TRBJ1-1; D is perhaps TRBD1 (6 bases). The ends were cut back, 3 bases at V and 3 bases at J, with 11 bases in the middle. The CDR3 length is 14 residues. Germline CDR1 reads MDHEN; CDR2 reads SYDVKM. CDR3 region: CASSLGGADTEAFF. The CDR3 DNA sequence: TGTGCCAGCAGTTTGGGGGGGGCGGACACTGAAGCTTTCTTT.

The chain has TRBV5-1 and TRBJ2-7, with D tentatively TRBD2 (6 bases). Germline loops: CDR1 SGHRS, CDR2 YFSETQ. V dropped 0 bases and J dropped 1 base, with 17 bases sitting between them. CDR3 length equals 17 residues. CDR3 region: CASSLGLPGTASYEQYF. CDR3 nucleotides: TGCGCCAGCAGCTTGGGCCTTCCCGGGACTGCATCCTACGAGCAGTACTTC.

The chain is built from TRBV5-1 and TRBJ2-3; 7 nucleotides match TRBD2. The CDR3 totals 14 residues. Unmatched junction bases numbered 2, after V lost 1 base and J lost 3 bases. Germline V CDR1 and CDR2: SGHRS, YFSETQ. Here the CDR3 DNA reads TGCGCCAGCAGCTTGAGAGCGGGAACAGATACGCAGTATTTT. Translating it yields CASSLRAGTDTQYF.

The V and J genes are TRBV5-1 and TRBJ2-2; the D is unclear. The germline CDR1 and CDR2 sequences are SGHRS and YFSETQ. This CDR3 has 15 residues. V was pared by 0 bases and J by 0 bases, with 6 bases between. For the CDR3, the DNA is TGCGCCAGCAGCTTGGACAACGCGAACACCGGGGAGCTGTTTTTT. Its protein product is CASSLDNANTGELFF.

V usage is TRBV15 and J usage is TRBJ2-7; TRBD1 matches 7 bases. After removal of 6 bases from V and 2 bases from J, the junction contained 4 bases not matched to a gene. The CDR3 loop spans 13 amino acids. In germline, CDR1 is LNHNV, CDR2 YYDKDF (reference sequence). CDR3 region: CATSDRVPYEQYF. The CDR3, as DNA: TGTGCCACCAGTGACAGGGTACCCTACGAGCAGTACTTC.

J is TRBJ1-3 and V is TRBV19; 7 positions agree with TRBD1. Germline V gene data show CDR1 as LNHDA and CDR2 as SQIVND (reference sequence). This CDR3 is 15 amino acids long. After removal of 3 bases from V and 4 bases from J, the junction contained 6 bases not matched to a gene. CDR3 in amino acids: CASSIDREAGNTIYF. The CDR3 DNA reads as TGTGCCAGTAGTATCGACAGGGAGGCCGGAAACACCATATATTTT.

The rearrangement links TRBV7-9 to TRBJ2-6, with D uncertain. This CDR3 spans 15 amino acids. Germline V lookup: CDR1 SEHNR, CDR2 FQNEAQ (reference sequence). With 6 bases removed from V and 0 bases from J, the gap between germline ends came to 9 bases. The CDR3 bases are TGTGCCAGCAGTGAGTCGAGCTCTGGGGCCAACGTCCTGACTTTC. Translated, it gives CASSESSSGANVLTF.

Details on this clone: One junction end disagrees with the germline gene, perhaps due to a read error. The rearrangement links TRBV7-7 to TRBJ2-5; the match to TRBD2 covers 8 bases. The CDR3 length is 13 residues. The germline CDR1 and CDR2 sequences are SSHAT and FNYEAQ (reference sequence). The CDR3 region has the DNA TGTGCTAGCAGCTTCGGGGGGGGAGAGACCCAGTACTTC. The encoded protein is CASSFGGGETQYF.

This chain links TRBV28 with TRBJ2-6; D is uncertain. This CDR3 spans 18 amino acids. Germline values: CDR1 MDHEN, CDR2 SYDVKM. Trimming pared 3 bases from V and 1 base from J, leaving 16 bases between. CDR3 sequence reads: CASSFAGSPLSGANVLTF. The CDR3 nucleotides read TGTGCCAGCAGTTTTGCAGGCAGTCCCTTATCTGGGGCCAACGTCCTGACTTTC.

The CDR3 sequence: CASSSADRANTEAFF. Here the CDR3 DNA reads TGTGCCAGCAGTTCCGCAGACAGGGCGAACACTGAAGCTTTCTTT. The chain is built from TRBV28 and TRBJ1-1, with 7 positions matching TRBD1. V trimming: 4 bases; J trimming: 1 base; junction bases outside the gene matches: 6. Germline CDR1 is MDHEN and CDR2 is SYDVKM. The CDR3 is 15 amino acids.